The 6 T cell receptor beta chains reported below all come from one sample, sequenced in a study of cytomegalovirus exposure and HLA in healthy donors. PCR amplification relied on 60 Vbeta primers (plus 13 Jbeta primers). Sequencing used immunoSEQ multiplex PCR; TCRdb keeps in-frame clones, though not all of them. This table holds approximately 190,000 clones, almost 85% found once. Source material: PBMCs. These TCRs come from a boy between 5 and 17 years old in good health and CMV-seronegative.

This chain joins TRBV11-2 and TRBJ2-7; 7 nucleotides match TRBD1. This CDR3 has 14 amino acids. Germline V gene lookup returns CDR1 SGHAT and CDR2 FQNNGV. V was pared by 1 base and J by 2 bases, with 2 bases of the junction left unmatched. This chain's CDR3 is CASSLGQGPYEQYF. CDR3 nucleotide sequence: TGTGCCAGCAGCTTAGGACAGGGACCCTACGAGCAGTACTTC.

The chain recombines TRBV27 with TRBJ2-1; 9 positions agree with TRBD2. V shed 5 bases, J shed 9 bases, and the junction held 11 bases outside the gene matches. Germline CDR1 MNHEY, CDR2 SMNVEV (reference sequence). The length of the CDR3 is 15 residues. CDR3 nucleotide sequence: TGTGCCAGCAGTCCCCGGGGTAGCGGGAGTCTTGAGCAGTTCTTC. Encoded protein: CASSPRGSGSLEQFF.

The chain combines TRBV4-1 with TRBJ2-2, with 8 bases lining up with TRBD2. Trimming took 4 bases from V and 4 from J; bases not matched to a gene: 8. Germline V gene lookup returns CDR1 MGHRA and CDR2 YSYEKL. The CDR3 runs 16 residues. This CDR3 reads CASSRPGLGFTGELFF. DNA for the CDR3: TGCGCCAGCAGCCGCCCGGGACTAGGGTTCACCGGGGAGCTGTTTTTT.

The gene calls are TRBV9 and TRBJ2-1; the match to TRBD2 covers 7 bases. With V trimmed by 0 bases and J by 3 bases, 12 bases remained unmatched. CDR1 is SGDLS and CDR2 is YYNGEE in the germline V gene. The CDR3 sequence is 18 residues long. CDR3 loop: CASSVGGRVAGNYNEQFF. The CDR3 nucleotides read TGTGCCAGCAGCGTAGGAGGGAGGGTAGCGGGTAACTACAATGAGCAGTTCTTC.

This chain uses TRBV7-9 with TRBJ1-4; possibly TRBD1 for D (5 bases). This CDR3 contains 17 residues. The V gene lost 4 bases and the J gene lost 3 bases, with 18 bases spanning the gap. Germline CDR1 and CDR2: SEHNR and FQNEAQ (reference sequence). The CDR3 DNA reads TGTGCCAGCAGCTCTACCGGAGCAGGGCCTCCTAATGAAAAACTGTTTTTT. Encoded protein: CASSSTGAGPPNEKLFF.

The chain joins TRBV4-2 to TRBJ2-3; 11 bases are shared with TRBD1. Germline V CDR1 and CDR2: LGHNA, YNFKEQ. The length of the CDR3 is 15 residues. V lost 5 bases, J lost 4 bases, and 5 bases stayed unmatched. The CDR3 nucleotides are TGTGCCAGCAGCGAGGGACAGGGGGGGCCAGATACGCAGTATTTT. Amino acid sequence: CASSEGQGGPDTQYF.